This TCR beta chain comes out of a study of T cell responses to AZD1222 COVID-19 vaccine. Study conclusions and caveats: The study identified only five to seven AZD1222 recipients as seropositive at baseline. A rise in Spike-specific TCR breadth and depth followed two AZD1222 doses. Donor demographics were predominantly white British with a female majority; clonal diversity may be underestimated.

TCRdb's copy holds only in-frame clones and misses some; the assay was immunoSEQ multiplex PCR. The sample includes under 200,000 clones, around 92% of them seen just once. Germline CDR1 reads MNHEY; CDR2 reads SVGAGI. CDR3 length: 13 residues. The J segment lost 7 bases and the V segment lost 8 bases, leaving 7 bases of the junction unmatched. A word on this clone: The antigen is undetermined.

Second-dose groups at about 4 or about 12 weeks were pooled. This receptor was obtained from an adult who received the AZD1222 COVID-19 vaccine. The genes are TRBV6-5 and TRBJ2-3, with 9 bases fitting TRBD1. The starting material was peripheral blood, obtained 28 days after the second AZD1222 dose. In nucleotides, the CDR3 is TGTGCCAGCCTGGACAGGGGCATTAATACGCAGTATTTT. Translation: CASLDRGINTQYF.